These 27 T cell receptor beta chains came from one sample sequenced in a study of blood T cell repertoires in COVID-19. The data were produced by immunoSEQ multiplex PCR, yet TCRdb's version contains in-frame clones alone and is incomplete. The sample records under 140,000 clones, about 80% being singletons. Sequences were obtained from peripheral blood. These receptors originate from an elderly woman with active or convalescent COVID-19.

The V gene is TRBV5-1, the J gene TRBJ2-7, with D possibly TRBD1 on 6 matching bases. Germline CDR1 and CDR2: SGHRS and YFSETQ. CDR3 length equals 15 residues. V lost 4 bases to trimming and J lost 1 base, with 15 bases between them. The CDR3: CASSPLRGFSYEQYF. The CDR3 DNA reads as TGCGCCAGCAGCCCCCTCAGGGGCTTTTCCTACGAGCAGTACTTC.

V and J are TRBV2 and TRBJ1-2; D may be TRBD1 (6 bases). Trimming stripped 4 bases from V and 4 bases from J, with 13 bases between. The CDR3 extends over 14 amino acids. Germline CDR1 SNHLY, CDR2 FYNNEI. The CDR3, as DNA: TGTGCCAGCAGTGGGACAGCGTCCGCCTATGGCTACACCTTC. Protein sequence: CASSGTASAYGYTF.

The chain carries TRBV18 and TRBJ1-1; 8 bases are a match to TRBD1. The germline gives CDR1 KGHSH, CDR2 LQKENI. The CDR3 consists of 13 residues. V trimming: 5 bases; J trimming: 3 bases; junction bases outside the gene matches: 2. The CDR3 region is CASSMTGDTEAFF. The CDR3, as DNA: TGTGCCAGCTCAATGACAGGGGACACTGAAGCTTTCTTT.

The chain has TRBV19 and TRBJ1-2; TRBD1 matches 7 bases. CDR1 LNHDA and CDR2 SQIVND come from the germline V gene (reference sequence). V was clipped by 3 bases and J by 1 base; unmatched bases: 2. The CDR3 has 14 amino acids. The CDR3 nucleotides read TGTGCCAGTAGTATTGGGGACAGTAACTATGGCTACACCTTC. Amino acid sequence: CASSIGDSNYGYTF.

The rearrangement uses TRBV4-2 and TRBJ1-6, with a possible D match to TRBD1 (6 bases). The ends were cut back, 1 base at V and 7 bases at J, with 14 bases in the middle. Germline CDR1 LGHNA, CDR2 YNFKEQ. The CDR3 is 16 residues long. CDR3 protein: CASSQGRGTENSPLHF. The CDR3 bases are TGTGCCAGCAGCCAAGGAAGGGGGACGGAGAATTCACCCCTCCACTTT.

This chain uses TRBV12-3 or TRBV12-4 with TRBJ2-3, with D unresolved. The V and J ends lost 3 bases and 0 bases respectively, with 4 bases between them. This CDR3 has 13 amino acids. The CDR3 reads CASSFLSTDTQYF. The CDR3 nucleotides read TGTGCCAGCAGTTTTCTTAGCACAGATACGCAGTATTTT.

The chain joins TRBV5-6 to TRBJ2-7; 7 bases are a match to TRBD1. The germline CDR1 and CDR2 sequences are SGHDT and YYEEEE. Unmatched junction bases numbered 11, after V lost 2 bases and J lost 12 bases. The CDR3 is 13 amino acids. This CDR3 is CASSLFLGQMMYF. In DNA, the CDR3 is TGTGCCAGCAGCTTATTTCTGGGACAGATGATGTACTTC.

This chain uses TRBV4-3 with TRBJ2-7, with D possibly TRBD2 on 6 matching bases. The V end lost 4 bases, the J end lost 4 bases, and 14 bases lay between the germline ends. The length of the CDR3 is 14 residues. Germline CDR1 reads LGHNA; CDR2 reads YSLEER. CDR3 residues: CASSRAREVYEQYF. DNA of the CDR3: TGCGCCAGCAGCCGAGCGCGGGAAGTGTACGAGCAGTACTTC.

The chain uses TRBV7-9 and TRBJ1-2; 7 bases agree with TRBD1. Germline values: CDR1 SEHNR, CDR2 FQNEAQ (reference sequence). V lost 3 bases, J lost 4 bases, and 11 bases stayed unmatched. CDR3 length: 16 amino acids. CDR3 DNA: TGTGCCAGCAGCTTCCCTAGACAGGGAGGAATCTATGGCTACACCTTC. It translates to CASSFPRQGGIYGYTF.

The J gene is TRBJ2-7, the V gene TRBV2; 9 bases are a match to TRBD1. Germline V gene sequence: CDR1 SNHLY, CDR2 FYNNEI. The junction had 13 bases not matched to a gene; V was cut back by 7 bases and J by 0 bases. The CDR3 has 17 amino acids. The CDR3 nucleotides read TGTGCCAGCAAGAAGAACCCCTCGACAGGGGGCTCCTACGAGCAGTACTTC. It codes for CASKKNPSTGGSYEQYF.

This clone was seen just once. J is TRBJ2-1 and V is TRBV24-1, with a weak D call TRBD1 (6 bases). V dropped 3 bases and J dropped 5 bases, with 10 bases sitting between them. This CDR3 spans 14 amino acids. Germline V gene data show CDR1 as KGHDR and CDR2 as SFDVKD. CDR3 sequence reads: CATSDRTENNEQFF. Here the CDR3 DNA reads TGTGCCACCAGTGATCGGACAGAAAACAATGAGCAGTTCTTC.

The J gene is TRBJ2-7, the V gene TRBV11-2, with D possibly matching TRBD2 (5 bases). CDR3 size: 16 residues. V shed 0 bases and J shed 3 bases, with 15 bases lying between them. CDR1 is SGHAT and CDR2 is FQNNGV in the germline V gene. CDR3 DNA: TGTGCCAGCAGCTTAGATCCGACTATCGAGTACTACGAGCAGTACTTC. Amino acid sequence: CASSLDPTIEYYEQYF.

This rearrangement joins TRBV12-5 to TRBJ2-1, with 9 bases matching TRBD2. CDR3 length equals 17 residues. Germline V lookup: CDR1 LGHNT, CDR2 FRNRAP. After removal of 3 bases from V and 7 bases from J, the junction contained 13 bases not matched to a gene. The CDR3 here is CASGFNSGGRALNEQFF. CDR3 DNA: TGTGCTAGTGGTTTTAATTCGGGCGGGAGGGCTTTAAATGAGCAGTTCTTC.

The chain employs TRBV7-9 and TRBJ2-3, with D perhaps matching TRBD2 (5 bases). CDR3 length equals 18 residues. Per germline, CDR1 SEHNR and CDR2 FQNEAQ (reference sequence). Between the trimmed V and J ends, which lost 4 bases and 6 bases, there was a span of 26 bases. The CDR3 coding sequence is TGTGCCAGCAGCTGGCGGCTGGACTGGACCCTCGGTTTTGATACGCAGTATTTT. Translating gives CASSWRLDWTLGFDTQYF.

V is TRBV10-3 and J is TRBJ2-5; perhaps TRBD1 as D (6 bases). V was cut by 6 bases and J by 3 bases, with 11 bases left in between. From germline, CDR1 is ENHRY and CDR2 SYGVKD. The CDR3 totals 13 residues. This CDR3 is CAIRSRQEETQYF. In DNA form, the CDR3 reads TGTGCCATCAGATCAAGACAGGAAGAGACCCAGTACTTC.

J is TRBJ2-2 and V is TRBV10-3; D is possibly TRBD2 (5 bases). Trimming removed 11 bases at V and 0 bases at J, with 7 bases between. Germline lookup yields CDR1 ENHRY and CDR2 SYGVKD. The CDR3 covers 12 residues. In DNA form, the CDR3 reads TGTGCCGGCGGGTCGAACACCGGGGAGCTGTTTTTT. As protein: CAGGSNTGELFF.

This clone was recorded once. V gene TRBV6-4 combines with J gene TRBJ2-3; 10 bases align to TRBD2. Trimming took 3 bases from V and 4 from J; bases not matched to a gene: 13. The CDR3 totals 18 residues. Germline loops: CDR1 MRHNA, CDR2 SNTAGT. CDR3 bases: TGTGCCAGCAGTGATCGTTGGACTAGCGGTCTGGGTGCAGATACGCAGTATTTT. This encodes CASSDRWTSGLGADTQYF.

The chain uses TRBV7-2 and TRBJ2-1, with D perhaps TRBD2 (6 bases). V lost 2 bases to trimming and J lost 7 bases, with 15 bases between them. CDR1 is SGHTA, CDR2 FQGNSA, per germline. The CDR3 sequence is 15 residues long. The CDR3: CASSLWSTSWNEQFF. CDR3 nucleotides: TGTGCCAGCAGCTTATGGAGCACTAGCTGGAATGAGCAGTTCTTC.

The chain is built from TRBV9 and TRBJ1-6; 9 bases align to TRBD1. The CDR3 runs 19 residues. Germline CDR1 reads SGDLS; CDR2 reads YYNGEE. V gave up 4 bases and J gave up 0 bases; unmatched junction bases: 11. The CDR3 is CASSYTGGTNVSYNSPLHF. The CDR3 nucleotides read TGTGCCAGCAGCTACACAGGGGGCACAAACGTCTCCTATAATTCACCCCTCCACTTT. Looking up the rest from reference TRBV9 and TRBJ1-6 gives the full variable domain: DSGVTQTPKHLITATGQRVTLRCSPRSGDLSVYWYQQSLDQGLQFLIQYYNGEERAKGNILERFSAQQFPDLHSELNLSSLELGDSALYFCASSYTGGTNVSYNSPLHFGNGTRLTVT.

This clone showed up just once. The rearrangement joins TRBV5-5 to TRBJ2-7; D may be TRBD2 (5 bases). Germline assignment: CDR1 SGHKS and CDR2 YYEKEE (reference sequence). The CDR3 covers 12 residues. Deletions cut 2 bases from V and 3 bases from J, with 6 bases between. CDR3 in amino acids: CASSLGLYEQYF. CDR3 DNA sequence: TGTGCCAGCAGCTTAGGACTCTACGAGCAGTACTTC.

This chain connects TRBV7-9 to TRBJ2-3; tentatively, D is TRBD2 (5 bases). CDR1 and CDR2 from the germline V gene are SEHNR and FQNEAQ (reference sequence). The CDR3 extends over 18 amino acids. Trimming shortened V by 2 bases and J by 6 bases, and 24 bases separated the two germline ends. CDR3 amino acids: CASSLPSLRGSEKDTQYF. The CDR3, as DNA: TGTGCCAGCAGCTTACCCTCTTTGCGCGGGTCTGAAAAGGATACGCAGTATTTT.

This clone was seen a handful of times. The rearrangement links TRBV6-1 to TRBJ1-1; a weak D match, TRBD1 (5 bases). The CDR3 consists of 14 residues. The V gene lost 3 bases and the J gene lost 10 bases, with 18 bases spanning the gap. Germline V CDR1 and CDR2: MNHNS, SASEGT. The CDR3 spells CASSDIDRTLRAFF. The DNA of the CDR3 is TGTGCCAGCAGTGATATCGACAGAACACTGAGAGCTTTCTTT.

The rearrangement joins TRBV27 to TRBJ2-1; 7 bases are a match to TRBD2. Germline V CDR1 and CDR2: MNHEY, SMNVEV (reference sequence). This CDR3 region has 14 residues. V trimming: 2 bases; J trimming: 6 bases; junction bases outside the gene matches: 4. This CDR3 reads CASSLGRAVNEQFF. The CDR3 coding sequence is TGTGCCAGCAGTTTAGGGAGGGCCGTCAATGAGCAGTTCTTC.

The chain is built from TRBV11-1 and TRBJ2-2, with 9 bases that match TRBD1. The length of the CDR3 is 15 residues. The V and J ends lost 5 bases and 6 bases, in that order; junction bases with no gene match: 7. Germline V lookup: CDR1 SGHAT, CDR2 FQDESV (reference sequence). The CDR3 here is CASSPRDRASGELFF. DNA of the CDR3: TGTGCCAGCAGCCCCCGGGACAGGGCTTCCGGGGAGCTGTTTTTT.

The chain employs TRBV18 and TRBJ1-4; D perhaps matches TRBD1 (6 bases). V was pared by 3 bases and J by 8 bases, with 10 bases between. Germline CDR1 is KGHSH and CDR2 is LQKENI. The CDR3 is 13 residues long. The CDR3 protein is CASSPGQNEKLFF. The CDR3, as DNA: TGTGCCAGCTCACCGGGACAAAACGAAAAACTGTTTTTT.

Details on this clone: One end of the junction does not line up with germline, which may come from a read error. The chain joins TRBV4-1 to TRBJ1-2, with D possibly TRBD1 on 5 matching bases. Looked up from germline, CDR1 is MGHRA and CDR2 is YSYEKL. CDR3 length: 13 residues. The CDR3 spells CASSQERDSRPQF. The CDR3 nucleotides read TGCGCCAGCAGCCAAGAAAGGGACTCCCGTCCCCAATTC.

The chain carries TRBV24-1 and TRBJ2-3; tentatively, D is TRBD2 (5 bases). Germline loops: CDR1 KGHDR, CDR2 SFDVKD. Deletions cut 0 bases from V and 4 bases from J, with 7 bases between. CDR3 length equals 14 residues. The CDR3 here is CATSDLTAADTQYF. The CDR3 DNA reads TGTGCCACCAGTGATTTGACAGCGGCAGATACGCAGTATTTT.